This section outlines one TCR beta chain sequence together with its context. What it binds is not known. This entry is derived from a study of regulatory T cells in long-lasting Graves disease. Study summary: Graves' patients who were just diagnosed had used antithyroid drugs for under 3 months.

Sample time point: newly diagnosed GD, antithyroid drugs for less than 3 months. TCR sequences were obtained from RNA taken from PBMCs. Enrollment of patients was through an endocrinology department in Xi'an, China. Building the TCR beta libraries relied on iRepertoire HTBI primers, and CDR3 regions underwent Arm-PCR. TCRdb analysed the multiplex PCR reads with MiXCR anew, one entry per CDR3 protein. The data contain 400,000 to 650,000 distinct CDR3 sequences, around 16% of them singletons. V was pared by 7 bases and J by 2 bases, with 3 bases of the junction left unmatched. The CDR3 loop spans 12 amino acids. Germline CDR1 reads SGHRS; CDR2 reads YFSETQ. Study conclusions and caveats: Patients with persistent disease showed a bias toward TRBV28, TRBJ1-2 and TRBJ2-5.

The sample was also linked to a second study, of T cells in Graves' hyperthyroidism and ophthalmopathy. That work states: Hyperthyroidism had been newly diagnosed in patients aged 18 to 65, and its duration was under 2 months.

The source was peripheral blood mononuclear cells (PBMCs), collected at new diagnosis, from a patient treated with antithyroid drugs. This clonotype was obtained from a woman aged 35-65 years with Graves disease. This rearrangement joins TRBV5-1 to TRBJ2-7; 7 bases line up with TRBD1. In nucleotides, the CDR3 is TGCGCCAGCCGGGACAGTACCTACGAGCAGTACTTC. Protein product: CASRDSTYEQYF.